The 24 T cell receptor beta chains presented below share a single source sample, sequenced in a study of blood T cell repertoires in COVID-19. The repertoire was sequenced with immunoSEQ multiplex PCR; TCRdb's copy has only in-frame clones and lacks some. The data hold around 130,000 clones, with about four fifths observed a single time. Sequencing was done on a sample of peripheral blood. The receptors were sampled from a woman in her 30s who had recovered from COVID-19.

This clone has more than one count but fewer than ten. The rearrangement joins TRBV19 to TRBJ1-5; 7 bases line up with TRBD1. After removal of 8 bases from V and 5 bases from J, the junction contained 3 bases not matched to a gene. The germline V gene has CDR1 LNHDA and CDR2 SQIVND (reference sequence). This CDR3 region has 12 residues. The CDR3 coding sequence is TGTGCCAGTTGCCAGGGGGATCAGCCCCAGCATTTT. Encoded protein: CASCQGDQPQHF.

This clone was found once. This chain uses TRBV5-4 with TRBJ1-1; a possible D gene is TRBD1 (6 bases). The CDR3 totals 14 residues. The germline V and J ends were trimmed by 5 bases and 0 bases, with 11 bases remaining between them. The germline V gene encodes CDR1 SGHNT and CDR2 YYREEE (reference sequence). In nucleotides, the CDR3 is TGTGCCAGCAGGAGCGGACAGATGAACACTGAAGCTTTCTTT. Its protein is CASRSGQMNTEAFF.

The chain employs TRBV18 and TRBJ1-2; TRBD1 matches 10 bases. The CDR3 is 15 residues long. Germline-derived CDR1 and CDR2 are KGHSH and LQKENI. Trimming at V came to 3 bases and at J to 3 bases, leaving 4 bases not matched to a gene. The CDR3 nucleotides are TGTGCCAGCTCACCTGACAGGGGGCGCGACTATGGCTACACCTTC. Translated: CASSPDRGRDYGYTF.

The chain uses TRBV3-1 (or the pseudogene TRBV3-2) and TRBJ2-3; 9 bases agree with TRBD2. The V segment lost 5 bases and the J segment 4 bases; nucleotides outside the gene matches: 7. The CDR3 consists of 15 residues. Germline CDR1 is LGHDT and CDR2 is YNNKEL (reference sequence). CDR3 in DNA: TGTGCCAGCAGCGTACGGACTAGCGCGGCAGATACGCAGTATTTT. The encoded protein is CASSVRTSAADTQYF.

V and J are TRBV27 and TRBJ1-4; D ambiguous. V was shortened by 3 bases and J by 8 bases, with 16 bases between the two germline ends. This CDR3 comprises 15 residues. CDR1 MNHEY and CDR2 SMNVEV come from the germline V gene (reference sequence). Here the CDR3 reads CASSFLGDVREKLFF. The CDR3 DNA is TGTGCCAGCAGTTTTTTAGGAGACGTTCGAGAAAAACTGTTTTTT.

The chain joins TRBV6-5 to TRBJ2-7, with 7 positions matching TRBD1. With V trimmed by 10 bases and J by 0 bases, 9 bases remained unmatched. The germline CDR1 and CDR2 sequences are MNHEY and SVGAGI. This CDR3 region has 14 residues. The CDR3 nucleotides are TGTGCCACTGTTGGGACAGCCCCCTCCTACGAGCAGTACTTC. Its protein product is CATVGTAPSYEQYF.

This clone was seen many times. This rearrangement joins TRBV7-9 to TRBJ1-2; no reliable D call. Germline CDR1 is SEHNR and CDR2 is FQNEAQ (reference sequence). The CDR3 covers 15 residues. V lost 1 base and J 8 bases, leaving 17 bases between the germline ends. The CDR3 region has the DNA TGTGCCAGCAGCTTAGGGTCTGCGGGATCGCAAGGCTACACCTTC. Translation gives CASSLGSAGSQGYTF.

This CDR3 reads CASSFTEPGGEKLFF. CDR3 coding DNA: TGTGCCAGCAGCTTCACAGAACCCGGGGGTGAAAAACTGTTTTTT. The chain recombines TRBV5-6 with TRBJ1-4; D perhaps matches TRBD1 (5 bases). The length of the CDR3 is 15 residues. In germline, CDR1 is SGHDT, CDR2 YYEEEE. V was trimmed by 2 bases and J by 7 bases, leaving 15 bases between them. Variable domain in full (rest from reference TRBV5-6 and TRBJ1-4): DAGVTQSPTHLIKTRGQQVTLRCSPKSGHDTVSWYQQALGQGPQFIFQYYEEEERQRGNFPDRFSGHQFPNYSSELNVNALLLGDSALYLCASSFTEPGGEKLFFGSGTQLSVL.

The chain recombines TRBV5-4 with TRBJ1-2; D ambiguous. CDR1 SGHNT and CDR2 YYREEE come from the germline V gene (reference sequence). Trimming left V 1 base short and J 7 bases short, with 8 bases between. The CDR3 loop spans 12 amino acids. The CDR3 nucleotides read TGTGCCAGCAGCTTGATCTCGGGTGGCTACACCTTC. Residues: CASSLISGGYTF.

This clone was seen just once. The V gene is TRBV5-1, the J gene TRBJ2-7; 13 nucleotides match TRBD2. The CDR3 consists of 15 residues. Per germline, CDR1 SGHRS and CDR2 YFSETQ. Trimming took 4 bases from V and 7 from J; bases not matched to a gene: 8. The CDR3: CASSPRTSGRGEQYF. The CDR3 nucleotides are TGCGCCAGCAGCCCCCGGACTAGCGGGAGAGGTGAGCAGTACTTC.

The rearrangement uses TRBV7-9 and TRBJ1-6; the match to TRBD1 covers 9 bases. The V gene end was trimmed by 4 bases and the J gene end by 10 bases; junction bases not matched to a gene: 8. The CDR3 length is 15 residues. Germline V CDR1 and CDR2: SEHNR, FQNEAQ (reference sequence). As DNA, the CDR3 is TGTGCCAGCAGCTACACAGGGGGCGCTGACTCACCCCTCCACTTT. Its protein product is CASSYTGGADSPLHF. The full variable domain, in which reference TRBV7-9 and TRBJ1-6 provide the parts outside the CDR3, is DTGVSQNPRHKITKRGQNVTFRCDPISEHNRLYWYRQTLGQGPEFLTYFQNEAQLEKSRLLSDRFSAERPKGSFSTLEIQRTEQGDSAMYLCASSYTGGADSPLHFGNGTRLTVT.

This rearrangement joins TRBV19 to TRBJ2-3, with TRBD2 identical over 9 bases. Germline V gives CDR1 LNHDA, CDR2 SQIVND (reference sequence). V shed 3 bases and J 5 bases; nucleotides not matched to a gene: 9. The CDR3 extends over 16 amino acids. This chain's CDR3 is CASSMEAGGPGDTQYF. The DNA for the CDR3 is TGTGCCAGTAGTATGGAGGCGGGAGGGCCGGGAGATACGCAGTATTTT. The full variable domain, rest sourced from reference TRBV19 and TRBJ2-3, is DGGITQSPKYLFRKEGQNVTLSCEQNLNHDAMYWYRQDPGQGLRLIYYSQIVNDFQKGDIAEGYSVSREKKESFPLTVTSAQKNPTAFYLCASSMEAGGPGDTQYFGPGTRLTVL.

This sequence joins TRBV10-3 and TRBJ2-6; a weak D match, TRBD1 (5 bases). V was cut by 0 bases and J by 1 base, with 7 bases left in between. Germline V gene data show CDR1 as ENHRY and CDR2 as SYGVKD. The CDR3 totals 16 residues. The CDR3 region is CAISESTGSGANVLTF. DNA of the CDR3: TGTGCCATCAGTGAGTCTACAGGATCTGGGGCCAACGTCCTGACTTTC.

The V gene is TRBV9, the J gene TRBJ2-1; TRBD2 aligns across 7 bases. This CDR3 contains 14 residues. In germline, CDR1 is SGDLS, CDR2 YYNGEE. V shed 8 bases, J shed 10 bases, and the junction held 15 bases outside the gene matches. The CDR3 region is CASKPGLPDPEQFF. In DNA form, the CDR3 reads TGTGCCAGTAAACCGGGACTACCCGATCCGGAGCAGTTCTTC.

The chain carries TRBV5-1 and TRBJ2-1; 7 positions agree with TRBD1. Losses at the gene ends were 0 bases for V and 7 bases for J; bases not matched to a gene: 10. Looked up from germline, CDR1 is SGHRS and CDR2 is YFSETQ. The CDR3 covers 16 residues. CDR3 sequence: CASSLDRGVVSNEQFF. CDR3 in DNA: TGCGCCAGCAGCTTGGACAGGGGAGTTGTCTCGAATGAGCAGTTCTTC.

The chain recombines TRBV3-1 (or the pseudogene TRBV3-2) with TRBJ1-2; D unclear. Germline V CDR1 and CDR2: LGHDT, YNNKEL (reference sequence). The V gene lost 1 base and the J gene lost 9 bases, with 18 bases spanning the gap. This CDR3 region has 15 residues. CDR3 DNA sequence: TGTGCCAGCAGCCAAGGGGTGGGAACCCAGCGGAGCTACACCTTC. It translates to CASSQGVGTQRSYTF.

The V and J genes are TRBV3-1 (or the pseudogene TRBV3-2) and TRBJ2-7; a possible D gene is TRBD2 (5 bases). The CDR3 loop spans 13 amino acids. Germline V gene data show CDR1 as LGHDT and CDR2 as YNNKEL (reference sequence). With 3 bases removed from V and 3 bases from J, the gap between germline ends came to 9 bases. CDR3 region: CASSQRRDYEQYF. CDR3 nucleotide sequence: TGTGCCAGCAGCCAGAGACGGGACTACGAGCAGTACTTC.

This chain uses TRBV19 with TRBJ1-5, with 9 bases aligning to TRBD1. V gave up 5 bases and J gave up 6 bases; unmatched junction bases: 2. Germline lookup yields CDR1 LNHDA and CDR2 SQIVND (reference sequence). CDR3 length: 13 residues. As DNA, the CDR3 is TGTGCCAGTAGTTTGGACAGGGGTCAGCCCCAGCATTTT. Its translation: CASSLDRGQPQHF.

A word on this clone: Other DNA sequences in the same sample also yield this CDR3. The rearrangement links TRBV7-3 to TRBJ2-3; 11 positions agree with TRBD2. Per germline, CDR1 SGHTA and CDR2 FQGTGA. This CDR3 has 15 amino acids. J lost 5 bases, V lost 5 bases, and 6 bases had no gene match. The CDR3 nucleotides are TGTGCCAGCAGCCTACGAGGACTAGCGGGAGATACGCAGTATTTT. This gives the protein CASSLRGLAGDTQYF.

This rearrangement joins TRBV7-9 to TRBJ2-7, with a possible D match to TRBD1 (5 bases). The CDR3 covers 16 residues. Per germline, CDR1 SEHNR and CDR2 FQNEAQ (reference sequence). The V and J ends lost 4 bases and 1 base respectively, with 17 bases between them. The CDR3 region has the DNA TGTGCCAGCAGCTCCGATCGGATACAGGTTTCCTACGAGCAGTACTTC. Protein product: CASSSDRIQVSYEQYF. The whole variable domain, remainder taken from reference TRBV7-9 and TRBJ2-7, is DTGVSQNPRHKITKRGQNVTFRCDPISEHNRLYWYRQTLGQGPEFLTYFQNEAQLEKSRLLSDRFSAERPKGSFSTLEIQRTEQGDSAMYLCASSSDRIQVSYEQYFGPGTRLTVT.

This chain links TRBV21-1 with TRBJ1-5; the D segment call TRBD1 is taken from the table without a DNA check. TRBV21-1 is a recognized pseudogene. This CDR3 contains 16 residues. Written as DNA, the CDR3 is TGTGCCAGCAGCTGGGGGCAGTTCGGGGCCAATCAGCCCCAGCATTTT. It translates to CASSWGQFGANQPQHF.

The J gene is TRBJ2-7, the V gene TRBV28; 9 bases fit TRBD2. The CDR3 contains 16 residues. Germline V CDR1 and CDR2: MDHEN, SYDVKM. V dropped 3 bases and J dropped 0; count of bases not matched to a gene: 6. The CDR3 coding sequence is TGTGCCAGCAGTTTTTCCTGGCGGGAGGGCTCCTACGAGCAGTACTTC. Translation gives CASSFSWREGSYEQYF.

This chain connects TRBV19 to TRBJ1-4, with D perhaps TRBD1 (6 bases). V was pared by 3 bases and J by 1 base, with 12 bases between. CDR1 and CDR2 from the germline V gene are LNHDA and SQIVND (reference sequence). This CDR3 contains 16 residues. The chain's CDR3 is CASSIFPTGTNEKLFF. The CDR3 coding sequence is TGTGCCAGTAGTATTTTCCCGACAGGAACTAATGAAAAACTGTTTTTT.

The J gene is TRBJ1-2, the V gene TRBV19; 8 bases match TRBD1. CDR1 LNHDA and CDR2 SQIVND come from the germline V gene (reference sequence). The CDR3 is made up of 14 amino acids. V was clipped by 6 bases and J by 8 bases; unmatched bases: 11. The CDR3 is CASRYEARGQGYTF. CDR3 nucleotides: TGTGCCAGTAGGTATGAGGCCAGGGGGCAAGGCTACACCTTC.